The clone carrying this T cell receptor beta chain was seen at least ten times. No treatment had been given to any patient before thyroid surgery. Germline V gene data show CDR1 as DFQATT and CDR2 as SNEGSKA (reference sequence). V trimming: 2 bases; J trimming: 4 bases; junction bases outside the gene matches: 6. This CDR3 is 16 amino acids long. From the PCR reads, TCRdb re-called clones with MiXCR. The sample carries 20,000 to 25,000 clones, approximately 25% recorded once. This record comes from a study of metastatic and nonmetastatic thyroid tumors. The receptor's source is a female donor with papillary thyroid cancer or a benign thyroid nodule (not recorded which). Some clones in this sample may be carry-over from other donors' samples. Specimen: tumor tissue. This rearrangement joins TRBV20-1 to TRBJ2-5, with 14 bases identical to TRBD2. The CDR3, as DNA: TGCAGTGCTAGAAGGACTAGCGGGGGGACCACAGAGACCCAGTACTTC. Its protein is CSARRTSGGTTETQYF.